This entry features one TCR beta chain sequence. Profiling relied on immunoSEQ multiplex PCR, and the TCRdb table lists in-frame clones only, not all of them. The top ten hold under 0.3% of the sample, which has about 81,000 clones, just under 95% seen once. The data stem from a study of technical replicates of blood from several donors. The CDR3 is made up of 14 amino acids. V dropped 0 bases and J dropped 6 bases, with 10 bases sitting between them. Germline V gene sequence: CDR1 MGHRA, CDR2 YSYEKL. The source of this sequence is a human donor in good health. The chain combines TRBV4-1 with TRBJ2-3; tentative D call: TRBD1 (5 bases). The sample taken for sequencing was T cells isolated from PBMCs. This chain's CDR3 is CASSQEEPGDTQYF. The DNA of the CDR3 is TGCGCCAGCAGCCAAGAAGAACCAGGGGATACGCAGTATTTT.